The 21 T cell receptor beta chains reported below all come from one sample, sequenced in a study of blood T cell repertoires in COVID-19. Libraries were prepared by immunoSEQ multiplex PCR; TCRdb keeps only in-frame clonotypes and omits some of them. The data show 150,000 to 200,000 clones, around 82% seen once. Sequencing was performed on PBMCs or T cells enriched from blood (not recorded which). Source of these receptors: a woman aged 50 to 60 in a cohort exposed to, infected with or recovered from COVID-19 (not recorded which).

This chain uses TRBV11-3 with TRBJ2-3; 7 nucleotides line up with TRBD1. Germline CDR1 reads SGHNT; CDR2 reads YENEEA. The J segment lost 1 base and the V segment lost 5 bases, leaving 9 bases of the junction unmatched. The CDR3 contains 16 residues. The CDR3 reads CASSLGQAHGTDTQYF. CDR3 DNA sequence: TGTGCCAGCAGCCTAGGACAGGCGCATGGCACAGATACGCAGTATTTT. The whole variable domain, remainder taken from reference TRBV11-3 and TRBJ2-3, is EAGVVQSPRYKIIEKKQPVAFWCNPISGHNTLYWYLQNLGQGPELLIRYENEEAVDDSQLPKDRFSAERLKGVDSTLKIQPAELGDSAVYLCASSLGQAHGTDTQYFGPGTRLTVL.

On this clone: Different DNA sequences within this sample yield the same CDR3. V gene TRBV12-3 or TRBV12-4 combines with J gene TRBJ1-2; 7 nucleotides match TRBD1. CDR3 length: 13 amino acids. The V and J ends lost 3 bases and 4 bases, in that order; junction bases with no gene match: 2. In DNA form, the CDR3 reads TGTGCCAGCAGTTTTGGACAGGCCTATGGCTACACCTTC. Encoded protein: CASSFGQAYGYTF.

The CDR3 loop reads CASSQGPDRRGDEKLFF. CDR3 DNA: TGTGCCAGCAGCCAGGGTCCCGACAGGCGAGGCGATGAAAAACTGTTTTTT. The V call is TRBV4-2, the J call TRBJ1-4, with D tentatively TRBD1 (6 bases). The V gene's germline CDR1 is LGHNA and CDR2 YNFKEQ. The CDR3 runs 17 residues. V shed 3 bases and J shed 6 bases, with 20 bases lying between them.

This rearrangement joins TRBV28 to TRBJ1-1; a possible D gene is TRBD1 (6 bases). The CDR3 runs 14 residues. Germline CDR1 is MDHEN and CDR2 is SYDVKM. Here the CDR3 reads CVPIQDRLNTEAFF. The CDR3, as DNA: TGTGTACCTATCCAGGACAGACTGAACACTGAAGCTTTCTTT.

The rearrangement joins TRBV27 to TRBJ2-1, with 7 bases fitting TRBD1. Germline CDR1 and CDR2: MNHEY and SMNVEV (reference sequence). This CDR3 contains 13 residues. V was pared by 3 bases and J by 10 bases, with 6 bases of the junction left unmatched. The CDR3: CASSFLGQPEQFF. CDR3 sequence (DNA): TGTGCCAGCAGTTTTTTGGGACAGCCGGAGCAGTTCTTC.

In DNA form, the CDR3 reads TGTGCCACCAGTCCTCCGCAGGGCACAGATACGCAGTATTTT. Protein sequence: CATSPPQGTDTQYF. J is TRBJ2-3 and V is TRBV24-1; D is ambiguous. Looked up from germline, CDR1 is KGHDR and CDR2 is SFDVKD. V was pared by 6 bases and J by 1 base, with 10 bases between. The CDR3 covers 14 residues.

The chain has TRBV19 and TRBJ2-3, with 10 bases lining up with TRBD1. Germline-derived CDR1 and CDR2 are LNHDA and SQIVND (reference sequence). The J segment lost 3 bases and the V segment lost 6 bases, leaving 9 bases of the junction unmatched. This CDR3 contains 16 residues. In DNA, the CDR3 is TGTGCCAGTAGCAACCGGCGGGGACAGGGGACAGATACGCAGTATTTT. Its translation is CASSNRRGQGTDTQYF.

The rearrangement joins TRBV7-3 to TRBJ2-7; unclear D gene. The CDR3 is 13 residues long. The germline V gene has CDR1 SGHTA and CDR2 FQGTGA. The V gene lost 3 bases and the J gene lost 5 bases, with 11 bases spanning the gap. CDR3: CASSLIPQNEQYF. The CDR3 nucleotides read TGTGCCAGCAGCTTGATTCCCCAGAACGAGCAGTACTTC.

CDR3 nucleotides: TGTGCCATCAGTGAGCGAGCTCCCCGAGGAGCGAAAGGCCATGAGCAGTTCTTC. Its protein is CAISERAPRGAKGHEQFF. This sequence joins TRBV10-3 and TRBJ2-1; D call uncertain. V was clipped by 2 bases and J by 8 bases, with 25 bases between them. The germline gives CDR1 ENHRY, CDR2 SYGVKD. This CDR3 comprises 18 residues.

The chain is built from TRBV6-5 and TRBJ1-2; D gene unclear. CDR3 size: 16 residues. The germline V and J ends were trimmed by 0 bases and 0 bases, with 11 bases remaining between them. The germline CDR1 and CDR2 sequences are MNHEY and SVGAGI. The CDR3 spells CASSYSGTDTNYGYTF. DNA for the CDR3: TGTGCCAGCAGTTACTCGGGTACAGATACTAACTATGGCTACACCTTC.

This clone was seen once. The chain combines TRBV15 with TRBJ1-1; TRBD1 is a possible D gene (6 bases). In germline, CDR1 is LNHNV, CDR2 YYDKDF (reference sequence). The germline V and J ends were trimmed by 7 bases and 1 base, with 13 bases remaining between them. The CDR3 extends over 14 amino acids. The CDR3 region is CATTHGTPNTEAFF. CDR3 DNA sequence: TGTGCCACCACCCACGGGACACCGAACACTGAAGCTTTCTTT.

CDR3 in DNA: TGTGCCAGCAGCCTCGGACTACCAGGCGAGCAGTACTTC. Residues: CASSLGLPGEQYF. This rearrangement joins TRBV7-8 to TRBJ2-7; a possible D gene is TRBD2 (6 bases). Trimming pared 5 bases from V and 6 bases from J, leaving 14 bases between. The CDR3 sequence is 13 residues long. The germline V gene has CDR1 SGHVS and CDR2 FQNEAQ.

The CDR3 here is CATSDFQGQYTF. The CDR3 DNA sequence: TGTGCCACCAGTGATTTTCAGGGCCAGTACACCTTC. This chain uses TRBV24-1 with TRBJ1-2, with D tentatively TRBD1 (5 bases). The V gene's germline CDR1 is KGHDR and CDR2 SFDVKD. Trimming left V 1 base short and J 11 bases short, with 10 bases between. The CDR3 extends over 12 amino acids.

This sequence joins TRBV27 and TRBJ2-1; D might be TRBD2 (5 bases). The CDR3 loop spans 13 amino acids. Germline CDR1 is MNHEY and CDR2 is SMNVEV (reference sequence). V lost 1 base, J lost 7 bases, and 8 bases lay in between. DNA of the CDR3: TGTGCCAGCAGTTTATTAGGCGGGAATGAGCAGTTCTTC. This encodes CASSLLGGNEQFF.

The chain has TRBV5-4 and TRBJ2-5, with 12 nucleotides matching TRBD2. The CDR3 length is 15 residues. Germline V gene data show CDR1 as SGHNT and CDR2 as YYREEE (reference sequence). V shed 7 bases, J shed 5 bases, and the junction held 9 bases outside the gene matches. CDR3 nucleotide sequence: TGTGCCAGCCGACCTAGCGGGGGGGCCTTCGAGACCCAGTACTTC. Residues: CASRPSGGAFETQYF.

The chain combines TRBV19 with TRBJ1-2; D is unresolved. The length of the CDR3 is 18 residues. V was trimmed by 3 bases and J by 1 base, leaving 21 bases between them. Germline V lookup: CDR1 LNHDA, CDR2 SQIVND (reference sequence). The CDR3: CASSMSGRWSVINYGYTF. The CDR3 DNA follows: TGTGCCAGTAGTATGAGCGGTCGATGGTCGGTGATTAACTATGGCTACACCTTC.

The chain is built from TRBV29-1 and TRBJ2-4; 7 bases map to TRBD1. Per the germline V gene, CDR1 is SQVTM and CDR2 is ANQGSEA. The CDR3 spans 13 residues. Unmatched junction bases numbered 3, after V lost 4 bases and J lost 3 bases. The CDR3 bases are TGCAGCGTTGCCACAGGGGTCAAAAACATTCAGTACTTC. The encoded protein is CSVATGVKNIQYF.

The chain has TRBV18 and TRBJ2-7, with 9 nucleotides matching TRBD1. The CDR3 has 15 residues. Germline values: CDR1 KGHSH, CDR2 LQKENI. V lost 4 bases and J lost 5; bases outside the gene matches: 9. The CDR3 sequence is CASSQSRQGGNEQYF. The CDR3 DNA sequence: TGTGCCAGCTCACAATCCCGACAGGGGGGGAACGAGCAGTACTTC.

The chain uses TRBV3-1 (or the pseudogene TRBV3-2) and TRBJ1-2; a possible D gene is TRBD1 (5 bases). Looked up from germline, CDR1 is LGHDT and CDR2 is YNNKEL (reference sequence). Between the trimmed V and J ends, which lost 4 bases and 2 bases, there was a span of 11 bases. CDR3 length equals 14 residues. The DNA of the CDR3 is TGTGCCAGCAGCCTTATCGGGGGAAACTATGGCTACACCTTC. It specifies CASSLIGGNYGYTF.

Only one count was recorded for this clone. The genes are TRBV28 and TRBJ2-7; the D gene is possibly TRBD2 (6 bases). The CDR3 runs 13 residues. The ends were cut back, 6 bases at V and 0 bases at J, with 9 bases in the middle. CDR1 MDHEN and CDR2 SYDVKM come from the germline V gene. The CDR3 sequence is CASSREFSYEQYF. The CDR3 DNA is TGTGCCAGCAGCCGGGAGTTCTCCTACGAGCAGTACTTC.

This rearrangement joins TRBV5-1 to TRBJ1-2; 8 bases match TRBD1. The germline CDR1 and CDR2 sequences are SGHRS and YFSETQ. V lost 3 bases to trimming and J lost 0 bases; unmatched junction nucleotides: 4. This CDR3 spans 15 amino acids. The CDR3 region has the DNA TGCGCCAGCAGCTCCCGGGACAGGCCTAACTATGGCTACACCTTC. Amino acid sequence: CASSSRDRPNYGYTF.